A selection of T cell receptor beta chains follows, all from one sample in a study of blood T cell repertoires in COVID-19. Generated by immunoSEQ multiplex PCR, the TCRdb table keeps only in-frame clones and is missing some. The profile shows about 49,000 clones, 85% to 90% of them singletons. The sequencing input was peripheral blood. The receptors come from a man aged 40-50 years with active COVID-19. The CDR3 runs from the conserved cysteine through the conserved F or W. The D gene is left open where the match is weak. A clone size is listed for some rows: how often the clone was seen (once, few, many), or a class if it is expanded.

>TRBJ2-7|TRBD2|NA|TRBV5-6|16
TGTGCCAGCAGCGACTCGGGACTAGGGATACACTACGAGCAGTACTTC
CASSDSGLGIHYEQYF
>TRBJ2-3|TRBD2|NA|TRBV28|13
TGTGCCAGGAGGACTAGCGGGAGGCTTCCGCAGTATTTT
CARRTSGRLPQYF
>TRBJ2-7|NA|NA|TRBV7-9|13
TGTGCCAGCAGGTCGGAGAATCCGGGCGAGCAGTACTTC
CASRSENPGEQYF
>TRBJ2-2|TRBD2|few|TRBV19|16
TGTGCCAGTACTCCCCGGCTAGCGGGAGGAGGAGGGGAGCTGTTTTTT
CASTPRLAGGGGELFF
>TRBJ2-3|NA|NA|TRBV7-8|16
TGTGCCAGCAGCTTAGGGCGACTAGTTAGGTCAGATACGCAGTATTTT
CASSLGRLVRSDTQYF
>TRBJ1-2|NA|NA|TRBV2|14
TGTGCCAGCAGATACGACAGGAATTTGGATGGCTACACCTTC
CASRYDRNLDGYTF
>TRBJ2-4|TRBD2|NA|TRBV19|12
TGTGCCACCTCTAGCGGGAGGGACATTCAGTACTTC
CATSSGRDIQYF
>TRBJ1-1|NA|once|TRBV27|13
TGTGCCAGCAGTTGGACCCAGGGGAGTGAAGCTTTCTTT
CASSWTQGSEAFF
>TRBJ1-2|NA|NA|TRBV5-4|15
TGTGCCAGCAGCTCCCGGAGGGGAGCTAACTATGGCTACACCTTC
CASSSRRGANYGYTF
>TRBJ1-1|NA|once|TRBV20-1|11
TGCAGTGCTCATAGGGGCACTGAAGCTTTCTTT
CSAHRGTEAFF
>TRBJ2-7|NA|NA|TRBV5-1|15
TGCGCCAGCAGCTCGACTATGAGCGCGTCCTACGAGCAGTACTTC
CASSSTMSASYEQYF
>TRBJ1-1|TRBD1|NA|TRBV6-4|11
TGTGCCAGCAGGGGACAGATTGAAGCTTTCTTT
CASRGQIEAFF
>TRBJ2-6|TRBD1|NA|TRBV7-9|16
TGTGCCAGCAGCTGGCGGACAGGGGTTGGGGCCAACGTCCTGACTTTC
CASSWRTGVGANVLTF
>TRBJ1-1|NA|NA|TRBV4-1|15
TGCGCCAGCAGGAAGGCGGGGGGCGGTGGCACTGAAGCTTTCTTT
CASRKAGGGGTEAFF
>TRBJ2-1|TRBD2|NA|TRBV19|14
TGTGCCAGTCGGACTAGCGGGAGCGTCGGTGAGCAGTTCTTC
CASRTSGSVGEQFF
>TRBJ1-3|NA|NA|TRBV29-1|12
TGCAGCGTTGAAACAGGGGGAAACACCATATATTTT
CSVETGGNTIYF
>TRBJ1-2|TRBD1|once|TRBV7-3|14
TGTGCCAGCAGCTTAACGGGACAGGGGGGTGGCTACACCTTC
CASSLTGQGGGYTF
>TRBJ2-5|TRBD1|NA|TRBV9|16
TGTGCCAGCAGCGTAGGGGGACAGGGGGTGAGGGAGACCCAGTACTTC
CASSVGGQGVRETQYF
>TRBJ1-4|NA|NA|TRBV5-1|15
TGCGCCAGCAGCTTGGAAGGGGAAGGGGATGAAAAACTGTTTTTT
CASSLEGEGDEKLFF
>TRBJ1-2|NA|NA|TRBV28|15
TGTGCCAGCAGCTACCCGGCGGGGGGGGTCTATGGCTACACCTTC
CASSYPAGGVYGYTF
>TRBJ2-1|NA|NA|TRBV5-1|17
TGCGCCAGCAGCTTGGTCGGGCGGGCATTGGGATACAATGAGCAGTTCTTC
CASSLVGRALGYNEQFF
>TRBJ1-1|NA|NA|TRBV5-1|15
TGCGCCAGCAGCTTGGTTATTGGGGGGTCCACTGAAGCTTTCTTT
CASSLVIGGSTEAFF
>TRBJ2-3|TRBD2|NA|TRBV7-8|16
TGTGCCAGCAGCTTCGTAGCGGGAGGGAGCACAGATACGCAGTATTTT
CASSFVAGGSTDTQYF
>TRBJ2-7|TRBD2|NA|TRBV6-5|15
TGTGCCAGCAGAGGGCTAGCGGGAGAATCCTACGAGCAGTACTTC
CASRGLAGESYEQYF
>TRBJ1-2|NA|NA|TRBV5-1|13
TGCGCCAGCAGAGTGGACATCAACTATGGCTACACCTTC
CASRVDINYGYTF
>TRBJ2-1|TRBD2|NA|TRBV19|15
TGTGCCAGTATCCCCGGGACTAGCGGGAACTATGAGCAGTTCTTC
CASIPGTSGNYEQFF
>TRBJ2-7|TRBD2|NA|TRBV6-6|15
TGTGCCAGCAGTTACTCGACTAGCGGGAACCACGAGCAGTACTTC
CASSYSTSGNHEQYF
>TRBJ1-4|NA|NA|TRBV5-4|15
TGTGCCAGCAGCCTTCGAGGGGGATATGGAGGAAAACTGTTTTTT
CASSLRGGYGGKLFF
>TRBJ1-1|NA|few|TRBV6-1|13
TGTGCCAGCAGTGAAAGGGGAAACACTGAAGCTTTCTTT
CASSERGNTEAFF
>TRBJ1-1|NA|NA|TRBV12-1|15
TGTGCCAGCAGCGATAAGGCAGGGATTGGGTCAGAAGCTTTCTTT
CASSDKAGIGSEAFF
>TRBJ2-2|NA|NA|TRBV5-1|16
TGCGCCACTCGGGAACCCGGCCGAACGAACACCGGGGAGCTGTTTTTT
CATREPGRTNTGELFF
>TRBJ1-5|NA|NA|TRBV6-1|14
TGTGCCAGCAGTGAAAACCGGGGCAATCAGCCCCAGCATTTT
CASSENRGNQPQHF
>TRBJ1-1|NA|NA|TRBV5-5|14
TGTGCCAGCAGCGTAGAAGAAGGGGACACTGAAGCTTTCTTT
CASSVEEGDTEAFF
>TRBJ2-1|NA|NA|TRBV10-3|14
TGTGCCATCAGTGAAGTAGCCTACATCGGTGAGCAGTTCTTC
CAISEVAYIGEQFF
>TRBJ2-7|TRBD2|NA|TRBV6-4|17
TGTGCCAGCAGTTTCCAGACTAGCGGGAGGGTCTCCTACGAGCAGTACTTC
CASSFQTSGRVSYEQYF
>TRBJ2-2|TRBD2|NA|TRBV6-5|15
TGTGCCAGCAGGGGACTAGCGGTCAACACCGGGGAGCTGTTTTTT
CASRGLAVNTGELFF
>TRBJ2-2|TRBD1|NA|TRBV5-4|15
TGTGCCAGCAGCTCCGCCGGGACAGAGACCGGGGAGCTGTTTTTT
CASSSAGTETGELFF